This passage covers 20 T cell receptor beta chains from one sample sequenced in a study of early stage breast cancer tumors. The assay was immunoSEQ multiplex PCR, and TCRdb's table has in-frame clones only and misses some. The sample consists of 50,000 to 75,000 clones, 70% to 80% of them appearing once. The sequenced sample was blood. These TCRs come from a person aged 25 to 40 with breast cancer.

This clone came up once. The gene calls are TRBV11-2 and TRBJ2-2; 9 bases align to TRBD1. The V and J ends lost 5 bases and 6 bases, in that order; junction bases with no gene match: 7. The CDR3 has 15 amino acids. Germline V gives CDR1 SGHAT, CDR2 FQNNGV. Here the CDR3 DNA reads TGTGCCAGCAGCCCCGGGACAGGGAGTCCCGGGGAGCTGTTTTTT. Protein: CASSPGTGSPGELFF.

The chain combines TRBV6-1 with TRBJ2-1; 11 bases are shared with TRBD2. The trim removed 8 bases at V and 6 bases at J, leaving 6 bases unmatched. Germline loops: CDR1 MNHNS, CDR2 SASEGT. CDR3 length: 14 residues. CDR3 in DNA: TGTGCCAGCCCCAAGGGACTAGCGGCCAATGAGCAGTTCTTC. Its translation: CASPKGLAANEQFF.

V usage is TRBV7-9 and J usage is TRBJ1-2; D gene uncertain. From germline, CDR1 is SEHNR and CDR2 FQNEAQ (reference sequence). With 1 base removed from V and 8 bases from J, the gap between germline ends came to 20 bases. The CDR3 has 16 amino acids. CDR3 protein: CASSLEEGTSRGGYTF. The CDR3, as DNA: TGTGCCAGCAGCTTAGAGGAGGGAACCTCCCGAGGGGGCTACACCTTC.

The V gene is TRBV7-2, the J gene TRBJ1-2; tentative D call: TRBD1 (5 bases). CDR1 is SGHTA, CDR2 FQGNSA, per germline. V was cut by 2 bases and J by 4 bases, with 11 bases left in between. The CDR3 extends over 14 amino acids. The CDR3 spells CASSLKQGPYGYTF. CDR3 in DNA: TGTGCCAGCAGCTTAAAGCAGGGTCCCTATGGCTACACCTTC.

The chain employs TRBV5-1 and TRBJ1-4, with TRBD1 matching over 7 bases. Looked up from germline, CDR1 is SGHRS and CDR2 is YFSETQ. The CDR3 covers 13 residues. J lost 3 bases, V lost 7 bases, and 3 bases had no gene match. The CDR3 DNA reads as TGCGCCAGCGGGGACAGAGCTAATGAAAAACTGTTTTTT. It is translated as CASGDRANEKLFF.

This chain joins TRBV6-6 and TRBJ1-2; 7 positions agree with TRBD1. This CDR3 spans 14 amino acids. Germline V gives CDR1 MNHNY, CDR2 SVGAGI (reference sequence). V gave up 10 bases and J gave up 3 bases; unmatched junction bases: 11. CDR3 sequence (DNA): TGTGCCACCAAACCACCCGGGACAGACTATGGCTACACCTTC. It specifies CATKPPGTDYGYTF.

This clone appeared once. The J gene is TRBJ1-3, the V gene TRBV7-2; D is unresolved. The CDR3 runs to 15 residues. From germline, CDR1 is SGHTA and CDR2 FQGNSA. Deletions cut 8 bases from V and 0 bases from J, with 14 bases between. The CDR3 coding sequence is TGTGCCAGCGGCGTCAATCCGAGCTCTGGAAACACCATATATTTT. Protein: CASGVNPSSGNTIYF.

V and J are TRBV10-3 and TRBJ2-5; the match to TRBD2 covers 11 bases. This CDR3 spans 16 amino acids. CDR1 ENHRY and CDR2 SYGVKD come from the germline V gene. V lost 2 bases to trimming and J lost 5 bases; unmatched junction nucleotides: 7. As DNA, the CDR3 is TGTGCCATCAGTGAGCAGAAACTAGCGGGAGTGGAGACCCAGTACTTC. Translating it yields CAISEQKLAGVETQYF.

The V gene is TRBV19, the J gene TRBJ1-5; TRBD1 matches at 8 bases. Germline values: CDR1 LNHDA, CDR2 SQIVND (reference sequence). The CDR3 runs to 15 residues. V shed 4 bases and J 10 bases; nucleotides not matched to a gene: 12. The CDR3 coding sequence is TGTGCCAGTAGTACAGCAGGGGACAGGAGTTATCCCCAGCATTTT. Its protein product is CASSTAGDRSYPQHF.

CDR3 coding DNA: TGTGCCCGGGCCCTTGGGACCGGGGAGCTGTTTTTT. Residues: CARALGTGELFF. This chain links TRBV30 with TRBJ2-2, with D unclear. In germline, CDR1 is GTSNPN, CDR2 SVGIG (reference sequence). The CDR3 spans 12 residues. V lost 8 bases to trimming and J lost 5 bases, with 12 bases between them.

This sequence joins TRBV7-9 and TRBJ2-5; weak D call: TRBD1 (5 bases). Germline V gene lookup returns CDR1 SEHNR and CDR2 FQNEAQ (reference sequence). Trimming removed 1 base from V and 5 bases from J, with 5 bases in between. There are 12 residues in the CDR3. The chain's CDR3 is CASSLGQETQYF. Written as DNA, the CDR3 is TGTGCCAGCAGCTTAGGACAGGAGACCCAGTACTTC.

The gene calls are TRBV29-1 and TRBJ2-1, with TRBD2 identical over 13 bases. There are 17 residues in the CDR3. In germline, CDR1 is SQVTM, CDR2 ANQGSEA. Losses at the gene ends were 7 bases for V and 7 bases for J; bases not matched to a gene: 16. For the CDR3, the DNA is TGCAGCGCTCATCCTGGGTGGACTAGCGGGAGAGGTAATGAGCAGTTCTTC. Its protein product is CSAHPGWTSGRGNEQFF.

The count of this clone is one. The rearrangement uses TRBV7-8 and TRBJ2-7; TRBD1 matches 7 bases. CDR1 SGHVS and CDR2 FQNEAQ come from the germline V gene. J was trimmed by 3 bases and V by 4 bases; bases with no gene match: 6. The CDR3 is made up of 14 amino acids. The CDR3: CASSSRPGGYEQYF. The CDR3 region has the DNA TGTGCCAGCAGCTCCCGTCCAGGGGGCTACGAGCAGTACTTC.

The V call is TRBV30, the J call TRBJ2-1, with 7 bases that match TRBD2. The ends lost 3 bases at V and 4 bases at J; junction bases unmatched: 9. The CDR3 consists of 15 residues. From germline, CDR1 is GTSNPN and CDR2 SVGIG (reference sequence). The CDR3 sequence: CAWRPVGGRYNEQFF. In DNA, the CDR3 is TGTGCCTGGAGGCCCGTAGGCGGGAGATACAATGAGCAGTTCTTC. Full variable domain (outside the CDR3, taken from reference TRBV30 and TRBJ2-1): SQTIHQWPATLVQPVGSPLSLECTVEGTSNPNLYWYRQAAGRGLQLLFYSVGIGQISSEVPQNLSASRPQDRQFILSSKKLLLSDSGFYLCAWRPVGGRYNEQFFGPGTRLTVL.

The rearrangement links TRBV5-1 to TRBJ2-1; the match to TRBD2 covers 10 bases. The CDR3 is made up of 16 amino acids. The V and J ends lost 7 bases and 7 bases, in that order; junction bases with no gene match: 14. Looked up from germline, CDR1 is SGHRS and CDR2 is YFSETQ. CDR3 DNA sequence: TGCGCCAGCGGAGTCCTTCTAGCGGGAGAATGGAATGAGCAGTTCTTC. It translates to CASGVLLAGEWNEQFF.

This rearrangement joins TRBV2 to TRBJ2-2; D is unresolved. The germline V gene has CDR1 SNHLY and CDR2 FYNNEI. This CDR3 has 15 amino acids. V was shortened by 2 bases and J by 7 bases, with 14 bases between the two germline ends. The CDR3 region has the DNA TGTGCCAGCAGTGAACTGGAAGTTATGGACGGGGAGCTGTTTTTT. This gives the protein CASSELEVMDGELFF.

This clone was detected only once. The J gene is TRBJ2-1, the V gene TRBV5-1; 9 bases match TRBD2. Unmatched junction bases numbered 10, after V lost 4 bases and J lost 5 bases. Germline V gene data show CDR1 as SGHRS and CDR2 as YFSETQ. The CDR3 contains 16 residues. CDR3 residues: CASSPVGLALDNEQFF. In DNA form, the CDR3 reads TGCGCCAGCAGCCCCGTTGGACTAGCGTTGGACAATGAGCAGTTCTTC.

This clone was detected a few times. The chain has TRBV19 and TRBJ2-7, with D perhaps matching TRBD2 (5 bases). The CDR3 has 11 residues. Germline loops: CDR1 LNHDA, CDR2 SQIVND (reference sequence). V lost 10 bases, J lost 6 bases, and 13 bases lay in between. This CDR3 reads CATARGSEQYF. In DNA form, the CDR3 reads TGTGCCACCGCCCGGGGATCCGAGCAGTACTTC.

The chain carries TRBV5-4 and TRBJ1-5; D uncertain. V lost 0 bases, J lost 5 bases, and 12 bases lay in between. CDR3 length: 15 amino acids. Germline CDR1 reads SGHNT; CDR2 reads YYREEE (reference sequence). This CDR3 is CASSLVPGTHQPQHF. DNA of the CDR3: TGTGCCAGCAGCTTGGTGCCAGGCACCCATCAGCCCCAGCATTTT.

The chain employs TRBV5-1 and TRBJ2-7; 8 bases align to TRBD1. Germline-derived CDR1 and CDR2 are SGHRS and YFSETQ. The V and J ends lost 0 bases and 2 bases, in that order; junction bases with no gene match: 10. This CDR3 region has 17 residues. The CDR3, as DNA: TGCGCCAGCAGCTTGGAGGGGATATGGACAGGGACCTACGAGCAGTACTTC. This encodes CASSLEGIWTGTYEQYF.